This TCR beta chain was recorded in a study of blood T cell repertoires in COVID-19. Notes on this clone: At one end the junction does not follow the germline gene, possibly because of a read error.

Here immunoSEQ multiplex PCR was the method, and the copy in TCRdb shows in-frame clones only, minus some. The table lists under 75,000 clones, approximately 80% of them singletons, with 25% to 30% in the top ten. This TCR derives from a woman older than 75 with active or convalescent COVID-19. Sequencing input: peripheral blood.

CDR3 sequence reads: CASSHREIYF. The CDR3 DNA follows: TGTGCCAGCAGTCACAGGGAGATCTACTTT. The rearrangement joins TRBV28 to TRBJ1-6; D may be TRBD1 (6 bases). There are 10 residues in the CDR3. CDR1 and CDR2 from the germline V gene are MDHEN and SYDVKM. The complete variable domain, with remaining parts taken from reference TRBV28 and TRBJ1-6, reads DVKVTQSSRYLVKRTGEKVFLECVQDMDHENMFWYRQDPGLGLRLIYFSYDVKMKEKGDIPEGYSVSREKKERFSLILESASTNQTSMYLCASSHREIYFGNGTRLTVT.